The sequence of this TCR beta chain was determined in a study of T cells after yellow fever vaccination. The germline V gene has CDR1 SGHRS and CDR2 YFSETQ. The V gene lost 1 base and the J gene lost 7 bases, with 12 bases spanning the gap. The CDR3 sequence is 15 residues long. Ten or more counts support this clonotype. A single record per CDR3 protein comes from TCRdb applying MiXCR to the 5' RACE reads. The sample shows approximately 580,000 distinct CDR3 sequences, around 17% of them seen only once. Sample: PBMCs, taken less than 6 days after the first yellow fever vaccination. The genes are TRBV5-1 and TRBJ1-6; no clear D. The origin of this receptor is a man in his late teens or twenties who received the YFV17D yellow fever vaccine. For the CDR3, the DNA is TGCGCCAGCAGCTTGCATAGGGAGGAGAATTCACCCCTCCACTTT. Residues: CASSLHREENSPLHF.